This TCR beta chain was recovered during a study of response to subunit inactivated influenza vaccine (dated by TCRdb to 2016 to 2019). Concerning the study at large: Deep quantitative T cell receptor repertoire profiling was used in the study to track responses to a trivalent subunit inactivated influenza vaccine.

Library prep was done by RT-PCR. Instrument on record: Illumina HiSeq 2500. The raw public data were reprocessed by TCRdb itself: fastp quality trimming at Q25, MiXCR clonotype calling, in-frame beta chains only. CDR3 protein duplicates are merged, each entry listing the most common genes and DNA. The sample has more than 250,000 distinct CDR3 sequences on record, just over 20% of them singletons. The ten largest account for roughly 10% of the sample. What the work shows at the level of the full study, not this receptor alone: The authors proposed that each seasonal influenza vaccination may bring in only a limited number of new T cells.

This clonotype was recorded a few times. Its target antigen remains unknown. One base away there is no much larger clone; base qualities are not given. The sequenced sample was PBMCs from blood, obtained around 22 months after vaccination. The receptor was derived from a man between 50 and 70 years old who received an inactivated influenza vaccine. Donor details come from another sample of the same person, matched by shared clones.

This receptor has the CDR3 CASSHRGASDTQYF. The bases are TGTGCCAGCAGTCACAGGGGTGCTTCAGATACGCAGTATTTT. Here the chain combines TRBV27 and TRBJ2-3, with 7 junctional bases fitting TRBD1. V is cut back by 5 bases and J by 4 bases, with 6 bases in the junction unmatched. The CDR3 contains 14 residues, cysteine and phenylalanine counted. This entry keeps only the CDR3 DNA: 42 bases, framed from base 1. As encoded in the germline V gene (reference sequence), CDR1 is MNHEY while CDR2 is SMNVEV.